The 27 T cell receptor beta chains given below trace back to one sample, sequenced in a study of shared clonotypes between healthy human individuals. The naive CD8 subset, CD45RO-negative cells positively selected for CCR7, excluded terminally differentiated effector memory CD45RA+ cells. TCRdb keeps only in-frame clones here, not all; method: immunoSEQ multiplex PCR. Found here are 800,000 to 950,000 clones, roughly 96% of them singletons; the top ten hold over 0.2%. Sequencing used naive CD8+ T cells sorted from blood. All receptors derive from a man under 40 in good health.

CDR3 sequence (DNA): TGTGCCAGCAGCCTATCTCCGTCGGGCTACGAGCAGTACTTC. As protein: CASSLSPSGYEQYF. The chain employs TRBV2 and TRBJ2-7; no firm D call. V lost 6 bases to trimming and J lost 3 bases, with 15 bases between them. Germline V gene lookup returns CDR1 SNHLY and CDR2 FYNNEI. This CDR3 contains 14 residues.

The chain joins TRBV6-5 to TRBJ2-7, with D possibly being TRBD1 or TRBD2 (5 bases each). Germline CDR1 and CDR2: MNHEY and SVGAGI. The CDR3 is 13 amino acids. Trimming left V 10 bases short and J 1 base short, with 14 bases between. CDR3 DNA: TGTGCCACCGGGACCTTTCAATCCTACGAGCAGTACTTC. This gives the protein CATGTFQSYEQYF.

The chain carries TRBV7-8 and TRBJ2-1, with 7 bases fitting TRBD2. V lost 1 base, J lost 6 bases, and 6 bases stayed unmatched. The CDR3 spans 15 residues. Per the germline V gene, CDR1 is SGHVS and CDR2 is FQNEAQ. As DNA, the CDR3 is TGTGCCAGCAGCTTAGACGTGGGAGGGACCAATGAGCAGTTCTTC. Translated: CASSLDVGGTNEQFF. Together with reference TRBV7-8 and TRBJ2-1, the CDR3 gives the full variable domain: GAGVSQSPRYKVAKRGQDVALRCDPISGHVSLFWYQQALGQGPEFLTYFQNEAQLDKSGLPSDRFFAERPEGSVSTLKIQRTQQEDSAVYLCASSLDVGGTNEQFFGPGTRLTVL.

The chain links TRBV2 to TRBJ2-7; 7 nucleotides align to TRBD1. The V segment lost 4 bases and the J segment 3 bases; nucleotides outside the gene matches: 9. The CDR3 sequence is 15 residues long. Germline V gene lookup returns CDR1 SNHLY and CDR2 FYNNEI. CDR3 protein: CASSAWTGDLYEQYF. The CDR3 region has the DNA TGTGCCAGCAGTGCCTGGACAGGTGATCTCTACGAGCAGTACTTC.

The chain has TRBV6-6 and TRBJ1-2; D call uncertain. V lost 7 bases and J 4 bases, leaving 16 bases between the germline ends. This CDR3 is built from 14 residues. Looked up from germline, CDR1 is MNHNY and CDR2 is SVGAGI (reference sequence). CDR3 coding DNA: TGTGCCAGCAAGTCTTCTGTGGGTTTCTATGGCTACACCTTC. It yields the protein CASKSSVGFYGYTF.

This clone was seen just once. At the DNA level, this CDR3 is encoded by other sequences in the same sample as well. The V gene is TRBV5-1, the J gene TRBJ2-1, with D tentatively TRBD2 (5 bases). With 2 bases removed from V and 0 bases from J, the gap between germline ends came to 9 bases. CDR3 length equals 15 residues. Germline V lookup: CDR1 SGHRS, CDR2 YFSETQ. Here the CDR3 DNA reads TGCGCCAGCAGCTTAGGTGGGAGCTCCTACAATGAGCAGTTCTTC. Translation: CASSLGGSSYNEQFF.

The chain is built from TRBV4-1 and TRBJ2-7; no clear D. The CDR3 length is 14 residues. The germline V gene encodes CDR1 MGHRA and CDR2 YSYEKL. Trimming stripped 0 bases from V and 0 bases from J, with 6 bases between. CDR3 bases: TGCGCCAGCAGCCAAGAACAGCTCTCCTACGAGCAGTACTTC. Its protein product is CASSQEQLSYEQYF.

The chain couples TRBV9 to TRBJ2-1; D is undetermined. The germline V gene has CDR1 SGDLS and CDR2 YYNGEE. Trimming shortened V by 0 bases and J by 5 bases, and 15 bases separated the two germline ends. The CDR3 is made up of 16 amino acids. In DNA form, the CDR3 reads TGTGCCAGCAGCGTAGGAGGAGTAGGGCCGGACAATGAGCAGTTCTTC. Its protein is CASSVGGVGPDNEQFF. The full variable domain, in which reference TRBV9 and TRBJ2-1 provide the parts outside the CDR3, is DSGVTQTPKHLITATGQRVTLRCSPRSGDLSVYWYQQSLDQGLQFLIQYYNGEERAKGNILERFSAQQFPDLHSELNLSSLELGDSALYFCASSVGGVGPDNEQFFGPGTRLTVL.

This chain links TRBV7-2 with TRBJ2-7; 7 positions agree with TRBD1. This CDR3 is built from 14 residues. The trim removed 0 bases at V and 2 bases at J, leaving 1 base unmatched. The germline V gene has CDR1 SGHTA and CDR2 FQGNSA. As DNA, the CDR3 is TGTGCCAGCAGCTTAGCAGGGACAGCCTACGAGCAGTACTTC. Amino acid sequence: CASSLAGTAYEQYF.

The J gene is TRBJ2-2, the V gene TRBV11-2; D is undetermined. V was trimmed by 6 bases and J by 8 bases, leaving 13 bases between them. The CDR3 covers 13 residues. CDR1 and CDR2 (germline): SGHAT, FQNNGV. The CDR3 here is CASRISIMGELFF. In DNA form, the CDR3 reads TGTGCCAGCAGAATATCAATCATGGGGGAGCTGTTTTTT.

The chain combines TRBV7-9 with TRBJ1-4; D not certain. CDR1 SEHNR and CDR2 FQNEAQ come from the germline V gene (reference sequence). This CDR3 is built from 16 residues. Trimming took 4 bases from V and 0 from J, leaving 12 bases between them. CDR3 sequence reads: CASSSTVRATNEKLFF. The CDR3 DNA is TGTGCCAGCAGCTCTACCGTCCGGGCAACTAATGAAAAACTGTTTTTT.

The chain couples TRBV4-3 to TRBJ2-7; tentative D call: TRBD1 (6 bases). Trimming left V 3 bases short and J 0 bases short, with 12 bases between. Germline V gene data show CDR1 as LGHNA and CDR2 as YSLEER. CDR3 length: 15 residues. CDR3 loop: CASSQGTGFSYEQYF. DNA for the CDR3: TGCGCCAGCAGCCAGGGAACAGGGTTCTCCTACGAGCAGTACTTC.

This rearrangement joins TRBV6-5 to TRBJ2-7, with TRBD1 as a possible D gene (5 bases). CDR3 length: 14 amino acids. V dropped 5 bases and J dropped 3 bases, with 14 bases sitting between them. Germline V gives CDR1 MNHEY, CDR2 SVGAGI. CDR3 coding DNA: TGTGCCAGCAGTATGACAGCGAACAGCTACGAGCAGTACTTC. Translated: CASSMTANSYEQYF.

The CDR3 nucleotides read TGTGCCAGCAGCTTGATTGGGGAAGATACGCAGTATTTT. It codes for CASSLIGEDTQYF. The chain carries TRBV5-5 and TRBJ2-3; D is undetermined. V was clipped by 1 base and J by 5 bases, with 8 bases between them. The CDR3 runs 13 residues. Germline V gene sequence: CDR1 SGHKS, CDR2 YYEKEE (reference sequence).

Here the CDR3 DNA reads TGTGCCAGCAGTGGCCCCTCCTACGAGCAGTACTTC. This translates into CASSGPSYEQYF. The chain joins TRBV6-6 to TRBJ2-7; unclear D gene. The CDR3 consists of 12 residues. V lost 5 bases, J lost 0 bases, and 5 bases lay in between. Germline V CDR1 and CDR2: MNHNY, SVGAGI (reference sequence).

V usage is TRBV10-2 and J usage is TRBJ2-1; 9 bases agree with TRBD2. With 2 bases clipped from V and 8 bases from J, the junction kept 4 bases outside the gene matches. The CDR3 consists of 14 residues. Germline V lookup: CDR1 WSHSY, CDR2 SAAADI. The CDR3 DNA reads as TGCGCCAGCAGTGAGGGGGTAGCGGGAGATGAGCAGTTCTTC. As protein: CASSEGVAGDEQFF.

The chain is built from TRBV5-1 and TRBJ1-4; maybe TRBD1 (5 bases). The CDR3 sequence is 17 residues long. Germline values: CDR1 SGHRS, CDR2 YFSETQ. The V gene lost 9 bases and the J gene lost 0 bases, with 21 bases spanning the gap. The CDR3 coding sequence is TGCGCCACCAGAGAGGGGACGTTGGGGGCAACTAATGAAAAACTGTTTTTT. It encodes CATREGTLGATNEKLFF. Full variable domain (outside the CDR3, taken from reference TRBV5-1 and TRBJ1-4): KAGVTQTPRYLIKTRGQQVTLSCSPISGHRSVSWYQQTPGQGLQFLFEYFSETQRNKGNFPGRFSGRQFSNSRSEMNVSTLELGDSALYLCATREGTLGATNEKLFFGSGTQLSVL.

In this sample, this clone turned up once. The chain couples TRBV28 to TRBJ2-7; 12 nucleotides match TRBD2. The CDR3 has 15 residues. Germline trimming cut 4 bases from V and 4 bases from J; bases unmatched to any gene: 5. The germline CDR1 and CDR2 sequences are MDHEN and SYDVKM. CDR3 sequence (DNA): TGTGCCAGCAGTTCTAGGACTAGCGGGATTTACGAGCAGTACTTC. This encodes CASSSRTSGIYEQYF.

This sequence joins TRBV5-1 and TRBJ2-4; 10 bases fit TRBD1. With 4 bases clipped from V and 9 bases from J, the junction kept 10 bases outside the gene matches. The CDR3 consists of 15 residues. In germline, CDR1 is SGHRS, CDR2 YFSETQ. The DNA for the CDR3 is TGCGCCAGCAGCCTTGACAGGGGGCTCGATATCATTCAGTACTTC. It codes for CASSLDRGLDIIQYF.

The CDR3 protein is CASSQEPSGIQPYNEQFF. The CDR3 region has the DNA TGCGCCAGCAGCCAAGAGCCTAGCGGGATCCAGCCCTACAATGAGCAGTTCTTC. The chain couples TRBV4-1 to TRBJ2-1; 9 bases match TRBD2. The CDR3 sequence is 18 residues long. CDR1 and CDR2 (germline): MGHRA, YSYEKL. Trimming at V came to 0 bases and at J to 2 bases, leaving 8 bases not matched to a gene.

The chain employs TRBV4-3 and TRBJ2-3; tentatively, D is TRBD2 (6 bases). The germline V gene encodes CDR1 LGHNA and CDR2 YSLEER. The CDR3 sequence is 18 residues long. Trimming cost V 0 bases and J 7 bases, with 23 bases left between them. CDR3 in DNA: TGCGCCAGCAGCCAAGATTGGGAACTTCGGGCGGGGTTGAATACGCAGTATTTT. Amino acids: CASSQDWELRAGLNTQYF.

V gene TRBV7-8 combines with J gene TRBJ2-5; D call uncertain. CDR3 length: 16 residues. The germline V and J ends were trimmed by 3 bases and 0 bases, with 14 bases remaining between them. Germline CDR1 and CDR2: SGHVS and FQNEAQ. CDR3 residues: CASSFGAPPYQETQYF. Written as DNA, the CDR3 is TGTGCCAGCAGCTTCGGAGCCCCTCCGTACCAAGAGACCCAGTACTTC.

CDR3 DNA sequence: TGTGCCAGCAGTAAAACCCCGGGTCAAGAGACCCAGTACTTC. Its translation: CASSKTPGQETQYF. V and J are TRBV28 and TRBJ2-5; the D is unclear. CDR3 length equals 14 residues. The germline V gene encodes CDR1 MDHEN and CDR2 SYDVKM. The V end was cut by 5 bases, the J end by 2 bases, with 12 bases between.

Turning to this clone: A junction boundary mismatches the germline segment, possibly from a read error. The rearrangement joins TRBV6-5 to TRBJ2-1; 9 bases align to TRBD2. Germline assignment: CDR1 MNHEY and CDR2 SVGAGI. The CDR3 contains 15 residues. Here the CDR3 DNA reads TGTGCCAGCAATTACGTCGCGGGAGGGTACAATGAGCAGTTCTTC. As protein: CASNYVAGGYNEQFF.

The V call is TRBV15, the J call TRBJ2-2; D uncertain. V lost 3 bases and J lost 1, with 21 bases in between. The CDR3 runs to 19 residues. Germline V lookup: CDR1 LNHNV, CDR2 YYDKDF (reference sequence). The CDR3 region is CATSSPPFLTEVNTGELFF. The CDR3 DNA reads as TGTGCCACCAGCAGTCCACCATTCTTGACGGAAGTGAACACCGGGGAGCTGTTTTTT.

V gene TRBV6-5 combines with J gene TRBJ2-2; the D gene is possibly TRBD2 (5 bases). The CDR3 covers 15 residues. Trimming shortened V by 2 bases and J by 4 bases, and 11 bases separated the two germline ends. CDR1 is MNHEY, CDR2 SVGAGI, per germline. The CDR3 coding sequence is TGTGCCAGCAGTTACGAGGGTCGGGGCACCGGGGAGCTGTTTTTT. It yields the protein CASSYEGRGTGELFF.

This rearrangement joins TRBV5-1 to TRBJ2-5, with D perhaps TRBD1 (6 bases). The V end was cut by 5 bases, the J end by 2 bases, with 13 bases between. Germline V gene lookup returns CDR1 SGHRS and CDR2 YFSETQ. The CDR3 has 14 amino acids. CDR3 amino acids: CASSRRTAQETQYF. The DNA of the CDR3 is TGCGCCAGCAGTCGGAGGACAGCTCAAGAGACCCAGTACTTC. Supplemented by reference TRBV5-1 and TRBJ2-5, the full variable domain reads KAGVTQTPRYLIKTRGQQVTLSCSPISGHRSVSWYQQTPGQGLQFLFEYFSETQRNKGNFPGRFSGRQFSNSRSEMNVSTLELGDSALYLCASSRRTAQETQYFGPGTRLLVL.